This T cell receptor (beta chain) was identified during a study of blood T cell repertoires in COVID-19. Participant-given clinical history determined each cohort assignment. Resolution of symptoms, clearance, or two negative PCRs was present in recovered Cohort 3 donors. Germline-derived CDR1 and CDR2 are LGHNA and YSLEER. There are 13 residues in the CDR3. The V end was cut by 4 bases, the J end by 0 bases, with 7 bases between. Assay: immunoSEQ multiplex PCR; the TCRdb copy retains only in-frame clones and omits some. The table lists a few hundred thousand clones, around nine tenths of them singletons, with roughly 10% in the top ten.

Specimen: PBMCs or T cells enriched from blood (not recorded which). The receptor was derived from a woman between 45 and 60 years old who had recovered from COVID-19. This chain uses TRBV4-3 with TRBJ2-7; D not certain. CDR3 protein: CASSRGRSYEQYF. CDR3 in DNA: TGCGCCAGCAGCCGCGGCCGCTCCTACGAGCAGTACTTC.